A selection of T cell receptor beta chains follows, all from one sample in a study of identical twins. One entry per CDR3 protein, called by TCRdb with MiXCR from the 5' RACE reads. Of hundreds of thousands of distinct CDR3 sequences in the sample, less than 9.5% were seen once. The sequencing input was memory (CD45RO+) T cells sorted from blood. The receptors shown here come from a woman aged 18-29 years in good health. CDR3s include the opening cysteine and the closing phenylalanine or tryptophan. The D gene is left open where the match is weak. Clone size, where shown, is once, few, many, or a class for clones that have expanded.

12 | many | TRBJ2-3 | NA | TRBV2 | CASGGTTDTQYF | TGTGCCAGCGGGGGGACCACAGATACGCAGTATTTT
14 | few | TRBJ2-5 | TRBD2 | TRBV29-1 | CSVAGGREIETQYF | TGCAGCGTTGCAGGAGGGCGGGAGATTGAGACCCAGTACTTC
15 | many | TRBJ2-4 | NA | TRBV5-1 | CASSLAEGAKNIQYF | TGCGCCAGCAGCTTGGCCGAAGGGGCCAAAAACATTCAGTACTTC
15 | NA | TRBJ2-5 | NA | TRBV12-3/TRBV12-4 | CASSPGTLGGETQYF | TGTGCCAGCAGTCCCGGGACACTCGGGGGGGAGACCCAGTACTTC
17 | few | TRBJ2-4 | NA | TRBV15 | CATSGRLGVGAKNIQYF | TGTGCCACCAGCGGTCGCCTAGGGGTTGGGGCCAAAAACATTCAGTACTTC
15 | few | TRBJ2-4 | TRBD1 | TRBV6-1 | CASRSGTVAKNIQYF | TGTGCCAGCAGGTCGGGGACAGTAGCCAAAAACATTCAGTACTTC
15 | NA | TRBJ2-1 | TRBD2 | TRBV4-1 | CATREGGTTYNEQFF | TGCGCCACCCGGGAAGGCGGGACTACCTACAATGAGCAGTTCTTC
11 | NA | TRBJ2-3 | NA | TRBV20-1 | CSATKDHTQYF | TGCAGTGCCACTAAGGACCATACGCAGTATTTT
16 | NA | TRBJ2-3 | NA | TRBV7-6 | CASSLMTGRSTDTQYF | TGTGCCAGCAGCTTAATGACAGGTCGATCCACAGATACGCAGTATTTT
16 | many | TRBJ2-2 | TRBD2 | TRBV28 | CASTISGGADTGELFF | TGTGCCAGCACTATTAGCGGGGGGGCTGACACCGGGGAGCTGTTTTTT
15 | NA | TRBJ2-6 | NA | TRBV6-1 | CASRTLVSGANVLTF | TGTGCCAGCAGGACGTTGGTCTCTGGGGCCAACGTCCTGACTTTC
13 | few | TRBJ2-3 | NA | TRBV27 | CASSYGASDTQYF | TGTGCCAGCAGTTACGGCGCATCAGATACGCAGTATTTT
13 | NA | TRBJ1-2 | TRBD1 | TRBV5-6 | CASRTGFNYGYTF | TGTGCCAGCAGGACAGGGTTTAACTATGGCTACACCTTC
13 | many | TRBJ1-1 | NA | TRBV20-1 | CSAFRSQWTEAFF | TGCAGTGCTTTCCGGAGTCAGTGGACTGAAGCTTTCTTT
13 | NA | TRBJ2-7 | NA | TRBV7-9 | CASSLSLAHEQYF | TGTGCCAGCAGCTTATCATTAGCACACGAGCAGTACTTC
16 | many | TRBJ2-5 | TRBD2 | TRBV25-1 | CASSDSPLAGMETQYF | TGTGCCAGCAGTGACTCACCTCTAGCGGGAATGGAGACCCAGTACTTC
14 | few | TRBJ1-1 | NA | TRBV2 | CASSVLEGNTEAFF | TGTGCCAGCAGTGTCCTGGAGGGGAACACTGAAGCTTTCTTT
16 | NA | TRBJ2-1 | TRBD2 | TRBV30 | CAWDLVRSGRGPEQFF | TGTGCCTGGGACCTAGTGAGGAGCGGGAGGGGTCCTGAGCAGTTCTTC
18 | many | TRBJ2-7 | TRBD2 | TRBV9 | CASSVGITGSGRIYEQYF | TGTGCCAGCAGCGTAGGAATTACGGGTAGCGGGAGGATCTACGAGCAGTACTTC
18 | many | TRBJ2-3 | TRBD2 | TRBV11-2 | CASSLIPSGILSTDTQYF | TGTGCCAGCAGCTTAATCCCTAGCGGGATACTTAGCACAGATACGCAGTATTTT
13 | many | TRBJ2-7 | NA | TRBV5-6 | CASSLDRTYEQYF | TGTGCCAGCAGCTTGGACCGGACTTACGAGCAGTACTTC
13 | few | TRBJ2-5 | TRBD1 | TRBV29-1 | CSVDRGIKETQYF | TGCAGCGTCGACAGGGGGATCAAAGAGACCCAGTACTTC
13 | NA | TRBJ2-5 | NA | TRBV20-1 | CSASGIGGETQYF | TGCAGTGCTAGCGGGATTGGGGGAGAGACCCAGTACTTC
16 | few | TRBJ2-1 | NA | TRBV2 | CATRGPGTSPYNEQFF | TGTGCCACCAGGGGCCCCGGGACAAGTCCATACAATGAGCAGTTCTTC
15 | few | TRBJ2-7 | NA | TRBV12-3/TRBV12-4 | CASSPDWRGAFEQYF | TGTGCCAGCAGCCCGGACTGGAGGGGCGCGTTCGAGCAGTACTTC
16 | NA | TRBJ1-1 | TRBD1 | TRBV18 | CASSNRDRGPGTEAFF | TGTGCCAGCTCAAACCGGGACAGGGGGCCTGGCACTGAAGCTTTCTTT
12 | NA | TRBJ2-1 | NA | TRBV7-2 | CASSFSSHEQFF | TGTGCCAGCAGCTTCTCGTCGCATGAGCAGTTCTTC
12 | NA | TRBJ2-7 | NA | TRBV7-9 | CASSPMTYEQYF | TGTGCCAGCAGCCCCATGACCTACGAGCAGTACTTC
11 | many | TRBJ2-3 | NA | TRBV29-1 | CSVSPSDTQYF | TGCAGCGTCAGCCCATCAGATACGCAGTATTTT
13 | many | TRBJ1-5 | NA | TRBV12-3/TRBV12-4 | CASSFARDQPQHF | TGTGCCAGCAGTTTTGCGAGGGACCAGCCCCAGCATTTT
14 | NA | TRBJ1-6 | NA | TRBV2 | CASTIRADNSPLHF | TGTGCCAGCACCATCCGTGCAGATAATTCACCCCTCCACTTT
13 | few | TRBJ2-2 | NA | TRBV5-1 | CASSLDPSGELFF | TGCGCCAGCAGCTTGGACCCCTCCGGGGAGCTGTTTTTT
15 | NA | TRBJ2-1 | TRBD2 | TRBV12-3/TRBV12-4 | CASSLRGGLNNEQFF | TGTGCCAGCAGTCTTCGGGGGGGGTTGAACAATGAGCAGTTCTTC
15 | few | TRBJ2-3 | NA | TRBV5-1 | CASSLRGPGTDTQYF | TGCGCCAGCAGCTTGAGAGGTCCTGGCACAGATACGCAGTATTTT
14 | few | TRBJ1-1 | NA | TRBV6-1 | CASNHRQTNTEAFF | TGTGCCAGCAACCACCGACAGACAAACACTGAAGCTTTCTTT
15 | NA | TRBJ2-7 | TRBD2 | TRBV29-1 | CSVAGGASSAYEQYF | TGCAGCGTCGCGGGGGGGGCCTCCTCCGCCTACGAGCAGTACTTC
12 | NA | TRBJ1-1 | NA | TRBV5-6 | CASSLTGAEAFF | TGTGCCAGCAGTCTGACAGGTGCTGAAGCTTTCTTT
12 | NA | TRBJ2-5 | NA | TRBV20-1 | CSARDYQETQYF | TGCAGTGCTAGGGACTACCAAGAGACCCAGTACTTC
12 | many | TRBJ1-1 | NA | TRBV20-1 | CSARNMNTEAFF | TGCAGTGCTAGAAACATGAACACTGAAGCTTTCTTT
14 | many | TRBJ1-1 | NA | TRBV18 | CASSPSRGGTEAFF | TGTGCCAGCTCACCAAGTAGGGGAGGAACTGAAGCTTTCTTT
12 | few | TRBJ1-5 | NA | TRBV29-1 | CSVGWGGQPQHF | TGCAGCGTTGGTTGGGGAGGTCAGCCCCAGCATTTT
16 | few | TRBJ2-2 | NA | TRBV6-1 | CASSPRRGGNTGELFF | TGTGCCAGCAGTCCCCGTCGGGGCGGGAACACCGGGGAGCTGTTTTTT
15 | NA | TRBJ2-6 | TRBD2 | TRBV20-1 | CSASGGPAGANVLTF | TGCAGTGCTTCGGGGGGGCCGGCTGGGGCCAACGTCCTGACTTTC
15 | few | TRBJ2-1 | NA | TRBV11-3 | CASSLVGGVNNEQFF | TGTGCCAGCAGCTTAGTTGGGGGAGTTAACAATGAGCAGTTCTTC
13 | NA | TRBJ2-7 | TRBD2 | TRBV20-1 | CSAGRGGRYEQYF | TGCAGTGCTGGACGGGGGGGCCGCTACGAGCAGTACTTC
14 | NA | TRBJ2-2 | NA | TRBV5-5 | CASSVQGATGELFF | TGTGCCAGCAGCGTGCAGGGTGCCACCGGGGAGCTGTTTTTT
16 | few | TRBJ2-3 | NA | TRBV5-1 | CASSLGSSGTTDTQYF | TGCGCCAGCAGCTTGGGGTCCTCTGGGACCACAGATACGCAGTATTTT
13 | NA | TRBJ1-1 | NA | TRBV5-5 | CASSLTGWTEAFF | TGTGCCAGCAGCTTGACTGGATGGACTGAAGCTTTCTTT
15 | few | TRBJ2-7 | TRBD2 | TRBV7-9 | CASSLVGGYSYEQYF | TGTGCCAGCAGCTTAGTGGGGGGGTACTCCTACGAGCAGTACTTC
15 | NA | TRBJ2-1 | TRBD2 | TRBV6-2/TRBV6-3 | CASTGRTSANNEQFF | TGTGCCAGCACCGGTAGGACTAGCGCTAACAATGAGCAGTTCTTC
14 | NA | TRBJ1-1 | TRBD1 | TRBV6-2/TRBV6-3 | CASSYRQGATEAFF | TGTGCCAGCAGCTACAGACAGGGGGCAACTGAAGCTTTCTTT